These 27 T cell receptor beta chains came from one sample sequenced in a study of blood T cell repertoires in COVID-19. Repertoires were generated with immunoSEQ multiplex PCR, while TCRdb's copy carries only in-frame clones and drops some. The sample shows approximately 140,000 clones, around 81% of them seen only once. The sample was peripheral blood. All receptors come from a woman between 40 and 50 years old with active or convalescent COVID-19.

The chain uses TRBV6-2 or TRBV6-3 and TRBJ1-2, with 8 bases identical to TRBD1. J was trimmed by 4 bases and V by 2 bases; bases with no gene match: 9. This CDR3 region has 16 residues. CDR1 and CDR2 (germline): MNHEY, SVGEGT. As DNA, the CDR3 is TGTGCCAGCAGTTACCTTCAGGGGGCGAGGGGCTATGGCTACACCTTC. It yields the protein CASSYLQGARGYGYTF.

V gene TRBV5-4 combines with J gene TRBJ2-1, with 10 positions matching TRBD2. Germline V gives CDR1 SGHNT, CDR2 YYREEE (reference sequence). The CDR3 contains 15 residues. V trimming: 2 bases; J trimming: 6 bases; junction bases outside the gene matches: 5. CDR3: CASSFKTSGVNEQFF. CDR3 bases: TGTGCCAGCAGCTTTAAAACTAGCGGGGTCAATGAGCAGTTCTTC.

This clone was observed a single time. The V gene is TRBV5-1, the J gene TRBJ1-4; D gene uncertain. V dropped 1 base and J dropped 7 bases, with 8 bases sitting between them. Germline V gene data show CDR1 as SGHRS and CDR2 as YFSETQ. The CDR3 consists of 13 residues. CDR3 in DNA: TGCGCCAGCAGCTTGTCGGGTATTGAAAAACTGTTTTTT. It is translated as CASSLSGIEKLFF.

This clone was observed a handful of times. V gene TRBV2 combines with J gene TRBJ1-2; possibly TRBD1 for D (5 bases). The germline V gene has CDR1 SNHLY and CDR2 FYNNEI. Trimming took off 6 bases at V and 6 bases at J, with 14 bases between the two ends. The length of the CDR3 is 13 residues. CDR3 in amino acids: CASRGLSTDGYTF. The DNA for the CDR3 is TGTGCCAGCAGGGGGCTCAGTACAGATGGCTACACCTTC.

The rearrangement uses TRBV19 and TRBJ1-2, with a weak D call TRBD1 (5 bases). The V end lost 3 bases, the J end lost 2 bases, and 10 bases lay between the germline ends. Germline V gene sequence: CDR1 LNHDA, CDR2 SQIVND (reference sequence). This CDR3 contains 14 residues. The CDR3 nucleotides are TGTGCCAGTAGTATCTCAAGGGGAAACTATGGCTACACCTTC. Translated, it gives CASSISRGNYGYTF.

V is TRBV2 and J is TRBJ2-3, with TRBD2 identical over 9 bases. This CDR3 has 16 amino acids. With 2 bases clipped from V and 2 bases from J, the junction kept 5 bases outside the gene matches. CDR1 is SNHLY and CDR2 is FYNNEI in the germline V gene. The CDR3, as DNA: TGTGCCAGCAGTGAATGGGCGGGAGGGAACACAGATACGCAGTATTTT. Translation: CASSEWAGGNTDTQYF.

This clone was detected once. The chain has TRBV6-5 and TRBJ2-3, with TRBD2 as a possible D gene (6 bases). This CDR3 is 13 amino acids long. Germline V CDR1 and CDR2: MNHEY, SVGAGI. V lost 4 bases and J 4 bases, leaving 9 bases between the germline ends. The CDR3 spells CASSSGLSDTQYF. In DNA, the CDR3 is TGTGCCAGCAGTTCGGGACTTTCAGATACGCAGTATTTT.

This clone occurred a few times. The chain uses TRBV4-1 and TRBJ1-1, with TRBD1 as a possible D gene (5 bases). The CDR3 has 19 residues. Per the germline V gene, CDR1 is MGHRA and CDR2 is YSYEKL. V was pared by 4 bases and J by 4 bases, with 28 bases between. CDR3 nucleotides: TGCGCCAGCAGCCTCCCCACCCGCAGGGACTCCAGCTTGGCCACTGAAGCTTTCTTT. Protein: CASSLPTRRDSSLATEAFF.

Here the CDR3 reads CATSDPPGASAHNEQFF. DNA of the CDR3: TGTGCCACCAGTGATCCACCTGGGGCTAGCGCGCACAATGAGCAGTTCTTC. The chain recombines TRBV24-1 with TRBJ2-1; tentative D call: TRBD2 (6 bases). The CDR3 runs to 17 residues. In germline, CDR1 is KGHDR, CDR2 SFDVKD. V was cut by 3 bases and J by 5 bases, with 19 bases left in between.

The gene calls are TRBV7-2 and TRBJ1-5; D is ambiguous. V was cut by 1 base and J by 9 bases, with 7 bases left in between. Germline assignment: CDR1 SGHTA and CDR2 FQGNSA. The CDR3 is 12 amino acids. CDR3 loop: CASSLGFRPQHF. CDR3 in DNA: TGTGCCAGCAGCTTAGGATTTAGGCCCCAGCATTTT. Full variable domain (remainder filled in from reference TRBV7-2 and TRBJ1-5): GAGVSQSPSNKVTEKGKDVELRCDPISGHTALYWYRQSLGQGLEFLIYFQGNSAPDKSGLPSDRFSAERTGGSVSTLTIQRTQQEDSAVYLCASSLGFRPQHFGDGTRLSIL.

This clone was counted a single time. In DNA form, the CDR3 reads TGTGCCAGCAGCGTAGTTCAGGGAGGCGGCTACACCTTC. This sequence encodes CASSVVQGGGYTF. This chain joins TRBV9 and TRBJ1-2; a possible D gene is TRBD1 (5 bases). Between the trimmed V and J ends, which lost 0 bases and 8 bases, there was a span of 11 bases. CDR3 length: 13 amino acids. The germline V gene has CDR1 SGDLS and CDR2 YYNGEE.

V usage is TRBV19 and J usage is TRBJ1-5, with D perhaps matching TRBD1 (6 bases). From germline, CDR1 is LNHDA and CDR2 SQIVND (reference sequence). V lost 7 bases to trimming and J lost 0 bases, with 31 bases between them. This CDR3 is 21 amino acids long. Written as DNA, the CDR3 is TGTGCCAGTAAAATAGAGTCGTGGACAGACTCAGATCTTTATAGCAATCAGCCCCAGCATTTT. The encoded protein is CASKIESWTDSDLYSNQPQHF.

The chain employs TRBV24-1 and TRBJ2-3; 12 bases are a match to TRBD2. Trimming removed 5 bases from V and 1 base from J; junction bases left unmatched: 3. The germline gives CDR1 KGHDR, CDR2 SFDVKD. This CDR3 contains 16 residues. The CDR3 region is CATSAWTSGGTDTQYF. CDR3 in DNA: TGTGCCACCAGTGCGTGGACTAGCGGGGGCACAGATACGCAGTATTTT.

CDR3 coding DNA: TGTGCCTGGAGTAACAGTCCGAATTCACCCCTCCACTTT. Translating it yields CAWSNSPNSPLHF. V gene TRBV30 combines with J gene TRBJ1-6; D unclear. This CDR3 comprises 13 residues. The germline gives CDR1 GTSNPN, CDR2 SVGIG (reference sequence). V lost 2 bases and J lost 7, with 9 bases in between.

This clone showed up just a few times. The chain combines TRBV2 with TRBJ2-3; 9 bases match TRBD2. This CDR3 is built from 15 residues. CDR1 and CDR2 (germline): SNHLY, FYNNEI. The V gene end was trimmed by 8 bases and the J gene end by 9 bases; junction bases not matched to a gene: 15. In DNA, the CDR3 is TGTGCCAGCGGCGGGGTAGCGGGAGACCTTACAACGCAGTATTTT. It yields the protein CASGGVAGDLTTQYF.

This chain uses TRBV13 with TRBJ2-7, with D possibly being TRBD2 (6 bases). V was trimmed by 4 bases and J by 4 bases, leaving 29 bases between them. This CDR3 is built from 19 residues. Per germline, CDR1 PRHDT and CDR2 FYEKMQ (reference sequence). This chain's CDR3 is CASSSRPRRAGGTAYEQYF. The DNA for the CDR3 is TGTGCCAGCAGCTCCCGGCCTCGCCGAGCTGGGGGGACGGCTTACGAGCAGTACTTC.

This clone appeared a few times. V gene TRBV29-1 combines with J gene TRBJ2-6, with 8 bases fitting TRBD1. Germline-derived CDR1 and CDR2 are SQVTM and ANQGSEA. The CDR3 loop spans 15 amino acids. V was clipped by 4 bases and J by 2 bases; unmatched bases: 4. The CDR3 coding sequence is TGCAGCGTTGCGGACAGGGTAACTGGGGCCAACGTCCTGACTTTC. Translating it yields CSVADRVTGANVLTF.

The chain employs TRBV19 and TRBJ1-1; D perhaps matches TRBD1 (5 bases). The CDR3 consists of 15 residues. Trimming pared 8 bases from V and 4 bases from J, leaving 20 bases between. From germline, CDR1 is LNHDA and CDR2 SQIVND (reference sequence). The chain's CDR3 is CASGGVWGGTTEAFF. The CDR3 region has the DNA TGTGCCAGTGGCGGTGTGTGGGGGGGGACCACTGAAGCTTTCTTT.

This sequence joins TRBV7-9 and TRBJ2-7; D not certain. V lost 2 bases and J 4 bases, leaving 9 bases between the germline ends. Looked up from germline, CDR1 is SEHNR and CDR2 is FQNEAQ (reference sequence). The CDR3 consists of 13 residues. This CDR3 reads CASSLNGQYEQYF. As DNA, the CDR3 is TGTGCCAGCAGCTTAAATGGTCAGTACGAGCAGTACTTC.

This chain joins TRBV6-5 and TRBJ2-3, with 7 bases identical to TRBD1. Losses at the gene ends were 0 bases for V and 1 base for J; bases not matched to a gene: 1. Germline values: CDR1 MNHEY, CDR2 SVGAGI. The CDR3 covers 15 residues. CDR3 sequence reads: CASSYSGGGTDTQYF. CDR3 coding DNA: TGTGCCAGCAGTTACTCAGGGGGCGGCACAGATACGCAGTATTTT.

The chain couples TRBV5-5 to TRBJ1-6; TRBD1 matches at 7 bases. Unmatched junction bases numbered 5, after V lost 5 bases and J lost 0 bases. Per the germline V gene, CDR1 is SGHKS and CDR2 is YYEKEE (reference sequence). This CDR3 has 16 amino acids. CDR3 amino acids: CASSLRDSSYNSPLHF. The CDR3 region has the DNA TGTGCCAGCAGTCTCCGGGACAGCTCCTATAATTCACCCCTCCACTTT.

The chain joins TRBV6-6 to TRBJ1-6, with D possibly TRBD1 on 6 matching bases. Germline CDR1 and CDR2: MNHNY and SVGAGI (reference sequence). This CDR3 is 13 amino acids long. V dropped 0 bases and J dropped 14 bases, with 11 bases sitting between them. CDR3 in DNA: TGTGCCAGCAGTTACTCGGAACAGGGAACCCTCCACTTT. This encodes CASSYSEQGTLHF.

This clone appeared a single time. J is TRBJ1-5 and V is TRBV6-5; unclear D gene. CDR3 length: 15 residues. CDR1 and CDR2 (germline): MNHEY, SVGAGI. Trimming pared 2 bases from V and 10 bases from J, leaving 18 bases between. The chain's CDR3 is CASSYGGSRSSPQHF. CDR3 coding DNA: TGTGCCAGCAGTTACGGAGGGTCCAGATCGAGCCCCCAGCATTTT.

The rearrangement joins TRBV5-8 to TRBJ2-5; 9 bases match TRBD1. The ends lost 6 bases at V and 5 bases at J; junction bases unmatched: 5. The CDR3 totals 13 residues. CDR1 is SGHTS and CDR2 is YDEGEE in the germline V gene. The CDR3 here is CASNRDRGETQYF. In nucleotides, the CDR3 is TGTGCCAGCAACCGAGACAGGGGGGAGACCCAGTACTTC.

This clone turned up a few times. In DNA form, the CDR3 reads TGTGCCAGCTCACCCGCGGCGGGACAGCAGTACTTC. This codes for CASSPAAGQQYF. The chain couples TRBV18 to TRBJ2-7; a weak D match, TRBD2 (6 bases). CDR3 size: 12 residues. The V gene's germline CDR1 is KGHSH and CDR2 LQKENI. Trimming stripped 3 bases from V and 8 bases from J, with 11 bases between.

V gene TRBV19 combines with J gene TRBJ1-5; 10 bases align to TRBD1. With V trimmed by 4 bases and J by 3 bases, 9 bases remained unmatched. CDR1 is LNHDA and CDR2 is SQIVND in the germline V gene (reference sequence). This CDR3 spans 17 amino acids. The CDR3 reads CASSNPGTGALNQPQHF. The DNA for the CDR3 is TGTGCCAGTAGTAACCCCGGGACAGGGGCCCTCAATCAGCCCCAGCATTTT.

This chain connects TRBV4-1 to TRBJ1-1; 7 bases line up with TRBD1. Per germline, CDR1 MGHRA and CDR2 YSYEKL. After removal of 1 base from V and 5 bases from J, the junction contained 7 bases not matched to a gene. The length of the CDR3 is 15 residues. CDR3 in amino acids: CASSQGETGMTEAFF. The CDR3 bases are TGCGCCAGCAGCCAAGGGGAGACAGGGATGACTGAAGCTTTCTTT.